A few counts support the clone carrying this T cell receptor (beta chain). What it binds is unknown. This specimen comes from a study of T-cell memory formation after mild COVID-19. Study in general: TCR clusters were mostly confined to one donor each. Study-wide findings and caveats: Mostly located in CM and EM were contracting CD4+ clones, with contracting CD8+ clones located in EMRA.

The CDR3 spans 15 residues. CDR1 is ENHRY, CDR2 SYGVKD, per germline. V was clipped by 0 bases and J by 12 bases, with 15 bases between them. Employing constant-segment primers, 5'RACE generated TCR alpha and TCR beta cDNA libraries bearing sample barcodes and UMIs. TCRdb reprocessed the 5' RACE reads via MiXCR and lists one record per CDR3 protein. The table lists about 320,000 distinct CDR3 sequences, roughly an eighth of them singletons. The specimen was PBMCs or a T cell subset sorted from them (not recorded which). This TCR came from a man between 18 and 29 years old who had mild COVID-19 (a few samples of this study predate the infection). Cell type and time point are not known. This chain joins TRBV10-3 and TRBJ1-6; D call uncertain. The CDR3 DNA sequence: TGTGCCATCAGTGAGTCGCGGATGTCGGGTCAACCCCTCCACTTT. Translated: CAISESRMSGQPLHF.